The 17 T cell receptor beta chains below all came from one sample that was sequenced in a study of blood T cell repertoires in COVID-19. Sequencing used immunoSEQ multiplex PCR; TCRdb keeps in-frame clones, though not all of them. This sample has about 390,000 clones, with around 87% found just once. Sequencing input: peripheral blood. These receptors all come from a woman in her sixties or seventies with COVID-19, enrolled during active disease.

The chain is built from TRBV10-3 and TRBJ2-7, with 9 bases fitting TRBD1. The germline V gene has CDR1 ENHRY and CDR2 SYGVKD. The CDR3 is made up of 15 amino acids. V dropped 3 bases and J dropped 6; count of bases not matched to a gene: 9. The CDR3, as DNA: TGTGCCATCAGTGAAGGTGAGGACAGGGGTCCCGAGCAGTACTTC. Translated, it gives CAISEGEDRGPEQYF.

The CDR3 nucleotides read TGTGCCAGCAGCCGAAGCGGGGGGACCACAGATACGCAGTATTTT. This translates into CASSRSGGTTDTQYF. The chain combines TRBV7-6 with TRBJ2-3, with TRBD2 matching 9 bases. There are 15 residues in the CDR3. Germline CDR1 and CDR2: SGHVS and FNYEAQ. The junction had 5 bases not matched to a gene; V was cut back by 5 bases and J by 2 bases.

The rearrangement joins TRBV5-1 to TRBJ2-5, with 8 bases identical to TRBD1. CDR1 is SGHRS, CDR2 YFSETQ, per germline. The CDR3 is 14 residues long. With V trimmed by 2 bases and J by 4 bases, 4 bases remained unmatched. The CDR3 is CASSFQGAGETQYF. For the CDR3, the DNA is TGCGCCAGCAGCTTTCAGGGGGCTGGAGAGACCCAGTACTTC.

This chain uses TRBV6-1 with TRBJ1-5; TRBD1 might be the D (5 bases). Germline V lookup: CDR1 MNHNS, CDR2 SASEGT. V lost 2 bases to trimming and J lost 7 bases, with 24 bases between them. The CDR3 consists of 18 residues. The CDR3 DNA reads as TGTGCCAGCAGTGAAACTTCAACCTGGGGGGGGGTCGGGCAGCCCCAGCATTTT. Its protein product is CASSETSTWGGVGQPQHF.

Ten or more counts support this clone. V usage is TRBV19 and J usage is TRBJ2-7; 8 bases are shared with TRBD2. Germline V CDR1 and CDR2: LNHDA, SQIVND (reference sequence). V shed 3 bases, J shed 3 bases, and the junction held 13 bases outside the gene matches. This CDR3 is 17 amino acids long. The CDR3 is CASSISSIAGPNYEQYF. As DNA, the CDR3 is TGTGCCAGTAGTATTTCCTCGATAGCGGGGCCAAACTACGAGCAGTACTTC.

The chain is built from TRBV4-1 and TRBJ1-1; 9 nucleotides line up with TRBD1. CDR1 and CDR2 (germline): MGHRA, YSYEKL. The CDR3 spans 16 residues. V dropped 4 bases and J dropped 5; count of bases not matched to a gene: 11. DNA of the CDR3: TGCGCCAGCAGCCGGTGGGGACAGGGTCAAAGGACTGAAGCTTTCTTT. This encodes CASSRWGQGQRTEAFF.

This CDR3 is CASLIGNTEAFF. CDR3 coding DNA: TGTGCCAGCCTTATCGGGAACACTGAAGCTTTCTTT. The chain is built from TRBV6-5 and TRBJ1-1; D is unresolved. With 8 bases removed from V and 1 base from J, the gap between germline ends came to 8 bases. CDR1 and CDR2 (germline): MNHEY, SVGAGI. The CDR3 extends over 12 amino acids.

The chain links TRBV6-6 to TRBJ1-1, with 11 bases identical to TRBD1. The CDR3 contains 13 residues. Germline trimming cut 5 bases from V and 8 bases from J; bases unmatched to any gene: 4. From germline, CDR1 is MNHNY and CDR2 SVGAGI (reference sequence). Written as DNA, the CDR3 is TGTGCCAGCAGTCCCAGGACAGGGGGCGAAGCTTTCTTT. This gives the protein CASSPRTGGEAFF.

V and J are TRBV5-1 and TRBJ1-6; the D gene is possibly TRBD1 (6 bases). There are 17 residues in the CDR3. The V and J ends lost 4 bases and 4 bases respectively, with 18 bases between them. The germline V gene encodes CDR1 SGHRS and CDR2 YFSETQ. Here the CDR3 DNA reads TGCGCCAGCAGCCCCTACTCCGGGACAACGTATAATTCACCCCTCCACTTT. This sequence encodes CASSPYSGTTYNSPLHF.

This clone appeared once. The chain employs TRBV18 and TRBJ1-4; TRBD1 agrees at 7 bases. The germline gives CDR1 KGHSH, CDR2 LQKENI. The V segment lost 0 bases and the J segment 8 bases; nucleotides outside the gene matches: 6. The CDR3 has 15 residues. Written as DNA, the CDR3 is TGTGCCAGCTCACCACCGGAGGGGGCGAGAGAAAAACTGTTTTTT. It yields the protein CASSPPEGAREKLFF.

This chain joins TRBV28 and TRBJ1-4, with unresolved D. The CDR3 is 14 residues long. V lost 2 bases to trimming and J lost 8 bases, with 12 bases between them. Germline lookup yields CDR1 MDHEN and CDR2 SYDVKM. Here the CDR3 reads CASSLGPLDEKLFF. DNA for the CDR3: TGTGCCAGCAGTTTAGGGCCCTTAGACGAAAAACTGTTTTTT.

The chain carries TRBV5-1 and TRBJ1-5; D is perhaps TRBD1 (5 bases). The CDR3 totals 14 residues. Trimming left V 1 base short and J 5 bases short, with 10 bases between. The germline gives CDR1 SGHRS, CDR2 YFSETQ. This CDR3 reads CASSLQGGYQPQHF. Here the CDR3 DNA reads TGCGCCAGCAGCTTGCAGGGTGGTTATCAGCCCCAGCATTTT.

The rearrangement uses TRBV29-1 and TRBJ1-5; no definite D call. The germline V gene has CDR1 SQVTM and CDR2 ANQGSEA. Trimming took off 5 bases at V and 0 bases at J, with 11 bases between the two ends. This CDR3 is 14 amino acids long. The CDR3 is CSVSRGPSNQPQHF. The DNA of the CDR3 is TGCAGCGTTTCAAGAGGGCCTAGCAATCAGCCCCAGCATTTT.

This sequence joins TRBV18 and TRBJ2-5; 8 bases match TRBD1. V was pared by 2 bases and J by 4 bases, with 9 bases of the junction left unmatched. This CDR3 has 16 residues. Germline CDR1 is KGHSH and CDR2 is LQKENI. The CDR3: CASSPIGGQGGETQYF. The CDR3 DNA is TGTGCCAGCTCACCAATCGGAGGACAGGGCGGAGAGACCCAGTACTTC. Using reference TRBV18 and TRBJ2-5 for the parts outside the CDR3, the full variable domain is NAGVMQNPRHLVRRRGQEARLRCSPMKGHSHVYWYRQLPEEGLKFMVYLQKENIIDESGMPKERFSAEFPKEGPSILRIQQVVRGDSAAYFCASSPIGGQGGETQYFGPGTRLLVL.

DNA of the CDR3: TGTGCCAGCAGCTCAGCCGGGACTAGCGTCCGAAGCTCCTACAATGAGCAGTTCTTC. The encoded protein is CASSSAGTSVRSSYNEQFF. This chain connects TRBV11-3 to TRBJ2-1; 10 bases line up with TRBD2. The CDR3 covers 19 residues. Germline V gene sequence: CDR1 SGHNT, CDR2 YENEEA. The V segment lost 4 bases and the J segment 0 bases; nucleotides outside the gene matches: 12.

V and J are TRBV6-2 or TRBV6-3 and TRBJ2-4; D call uncertain. This CDR3 has 15 residues. Trimming shortened V by 2 bases and J by 1 base, and 9 bases separated the two germline ends. Germline CDR1 MNHEY, CDR2 SVGEGT. CDR3 amino acids: CASSYRASAKNIQYF. CDR3 nucleotides: TGTGCCAGCAGTTACCGAGCGTCTGCCAAAAACATTCAGTACTTC.

This clone was detected once. The chain employs TRBV29-1 and TRBJ2-5, with D tentatively TRBD2 (5 bases). The CDR3 length is 15 residues. V was trimmed by 4 bases and J by 4 bases, leaving 19 bases between them. Germline CDR1 and CDR2: SQVTM and ANQGSEA. The CDR3 DNA follows: TGCAGCGTTGGTCCCCTTGGAGGAGTAAGAGAGACCCAGTACTTC. Translated: CSVGPLGGVRETQYF.